This record covers a single TCR beta chain. Its antigen remains unknown. The data stem from a study of T cell responses to AZD1222 COVID-19 vaccine. With V trimmed by 1 base and J by 4 bases, 5 bases remained unmatched. The CDR3 loop spans 16 amino acids. Per the germline V gene, CDR1 is SEHNR and CDR2 is FQNEAQ (reference sequence). General study findings and limits: As reported, nearly half of all spike-specific TCRs target variant regions that are unmutated.

The data were produced by immunoSEQ multiplex PCR, yet TCRdb's version contains in-frame clones alone and is incomplete. Among about 270,000 clones listed, around 93% were seen once. This material consisted of peripheral blood, taken 28 days after the second AZD1222 dose. The rearrangement links TRBV7-9 to TRBJ2-7; TRBD1 matches at 12 bases. The TCR comes from an adult who received the AZD1222 COVID-19 vaccine. The CDR3 DNA follows: TGTGCCAGCAGCTTAGGGGGACAGGGGGCCTCGTACGAGCAGTACTTC. As protein: CASSLGGQGASYEQYF.